One sample yielded the 8 T cell receptor beta chains listed below, sequenced in a study of T cells in narcolepsy. The protocol was immunoSEQ multiplex PCR, while the TCRdb copy is restricted to in-frame clones and leaves out a portion. The sample consists of 25,000 to 35,000 clones, around 86% of them appearing once. Sequencing was done on a sample of memory (CD45RA-) CD4+ T cells from blood. The receptors were gathered from a human donor in good health.

The chain carries TRBV6-6 and TRBJ1-1; 7 bases align to TRBD1. Germline loops: CDR1 MNHNY, CDR2 SVGAGI (reference sequence). This CDR3 spans 15 amino acids. V lost 4 bases and J lost 1; bases outside the gene matches: 6. The CDR3 coding sequence is TGTGCCAGCAGTTCAGGACAGGTTTCGAACACTGAAGCTTTCTTT. Amino acids: CASSSGQVSNTEAFF.

The chain employs TRBV18 and TRBJ2-7, with 9 positions matching TRBD1. CDR3 length: 16 amino acids. J gave up 2 bases and V 5 bases, and 10 bases lay outside the gene matches. Looked up from germline, CDR1 is KGHSH and CDR2 is LQKENI. Here the CDR3 reads CASSNSYGTGPYEQYF. The CDR3 DNA reads as TGTGCCAGCTCAAACTCCTACGGGACAGGGCCCTACGAGCAGTACTTC.

The chain links TRBV28 to TRBJ1-5, with D perhaps TRBD1 (5 bases). With 8 bases removed from V and 2 bases from J, the gap between germline ends came to 13 bases. Germline CDR1 and CDR2: MDHEN and SYDVKM. The CDR3 extends over 14 amino acids. The CDR3 coding sequence is TGTGCCAGCGTACCACAACAGGGCAATCAGCCCCAGCATTTT. Translation gives CASVPQQGNQPQHF.

This clone was seen only once. The rearrangement joins TRBV6-6 to TRBJ2-1; 9 bases fit TRBD1. Losses at the gene ends were 2 bases for V and 4 bases for J; bases not matched to a gene: 6. The CDR3 loop spans 16 amino acids. Germline lookup yields CDR1 MNHNY and CDR2 SVGAGI (reference sequence). The chain's CDR3 is CASSYPTGGGYNEQFF. As DNA, the CDR3 is TGTGCCAGCAGTTACCCCACAGGGGGCGGATACAATGAGCAGTTCTTC.

V and J are TRBV10-3 and TRBJ1-2; tentative D call: TRBD1 (6 bases). Trimming took off 4 bases at V and 4 bases at J, with 10 bases between the two ends. This CDR3 region has 13 residues. The V gene's germline CDR1 is ENHRY and CDR2 SYGVKD. In DNA, the CDR3 is TGTGCCATCAGTGTTAGGGGGGGCTATGGCTACACCTTC. Its translation is CAISVRGGYGYTF.

This sequence joins TRBV6-1 and TRBJ2-7; tentative D call: TRBD1 (6 bases). V lost 2 bases and J lost 3, with 14 bases in between. The CDR3 runs to 15 residues. Germline V lookup: CDR1 MNHNS, CDR2 SASEGT. CDR3 DNA sequence: TGTGCCAGCAGTGAATGGGGGCAGGGGAACTACGAGCAGTACGTC. It codes for CASSEWGQGNYEQYV.

A remark on this clone: Other DNA sequences in the same sample also yield this CDR3. V usage is TRBV5-6 and J usage is TRBJ2-7; D is unclear. Germline V gives CDR1 SGHDT, CDR2 YYEEEE. This CDR3 contains 14 residues. The germline V and J ends were trimmed by 2 bases and 4 bases, with 13 bases remaining between them. CDR3 in DNA: TGTGCCAGCAGCTTTCCCGGGCTGGGGTACGAGCAGTACTTC. It yields the protein CASSFPGLGYEQYF.

The genes are TRBV5-5 and TRBJ1-2, with D tentatively TRBD1 (6 bases). This CDR3 is 15 amino acids long. V lost 4 bases, J lost 2 bases, and 15 bases lay in between. Germline V CDR1 and CDR2: SGHKS, YYEKEE (reference sequence). CDR3: CASSQWITGNYGYTF. CDR3 coding DNA: TGTGCCAGCAGCCAATGGATAACAGGGAACTATGGCTACACCTTC. The whole variable domain, filled in from reference TRBV5-5 and TRBJ1-2, reads DAGVTQSPTHLIKTRGQQVTLRCSPISGHKSVSWYQQVLGQGPQFIFQYYEKEERGRGNFPDRFSARQFPNYSSELNVNALLLGDSALYLCASSQWITGNYGYTFGSGTRLTVV.